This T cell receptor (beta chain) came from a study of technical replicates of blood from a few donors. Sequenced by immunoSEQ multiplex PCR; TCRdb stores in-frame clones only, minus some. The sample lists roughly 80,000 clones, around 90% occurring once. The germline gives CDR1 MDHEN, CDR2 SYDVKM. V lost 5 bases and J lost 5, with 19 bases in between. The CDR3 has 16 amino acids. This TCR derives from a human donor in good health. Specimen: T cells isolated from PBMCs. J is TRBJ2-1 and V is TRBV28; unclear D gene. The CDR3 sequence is CASSTVAGHADNEQFF. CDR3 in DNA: TGTGCCAGCAGTACCGTAGCCGGTCACGCCGACAATGAGCAGTTCTTC.